This T cell receptor (beta chain) comes out of a study of blood T cell repertoires in COVID-19. For the study at large: Samples taken during acute and convalescent COVID-19 were collected in the United States, Italy and Spain. Sources were T cells, B-cell-depleted T cells, or PBMCs; the material itself was cDNA or gDNA.

Per the original methods: Amplification of reference gene primers provided the estimated nucleated cell counts. The method was immunoSEQ multiplex PCR; TCRdb's version includes in-frame clones alone and lacks a portion of them. V and J calls and clone size come straight from that table; D and trimming were deduced from the DNA. The profile covers approximately 82,000 clones, with 80% to 90% appearing a single time and approximately 17% taken by the ten largest. In germline, CDR1 is MNHNS, CDR2 SASEGT. The V gene end was trimmed by 3 bases and the J gene end by 8 bases; junction bases not matched to a gene: 7. The CDR3 runs to 15 residues.

This rearrangement joins TRBV6-1 to TRBJ1-6; TRBD1 aligns across 7 bases. The source material was peripheral blood. This receptor was taken from a woman aged 55-69 years with acute or convalescent COVID-19. The chain's CDR3 is CASSDPGQPHSPLHF. CDR3 nucleotide sequence: TGTGCCAGCAGTGATCCGGGACAGCCTCATTCACCCCTCCACTTT.